This T cell receptor (beta chain) was captured by sequencing in a study of graft-versus-host responses after intestinal transplantation. Overall study: Transplant types were multivisceral, liver-intestinal, or isolated intestinal. Study-wide points: Detection of GvH clones occurred in recipient marrow, and some had their first appearance in ileum or blood. Early post-transplant falls in HvG clones accompanied the peak levels of circulating GvH clones.

Trimming took 1 base from V and 5 from J; bases not matched to a gene: 4. This CDR3 comprises 15 residues. Germline assignment: CDR1 SNHLY and CDR2 FYNNEI. Details on this clone: Antigen specificity is unknown.

Clones were sequenced by immunoSEQ multiplex PCR, and TCRdb holds only the in-frame ones, with some missing. This table holds roughly 25,000 clones, around 78% found once. The material sequenced was PBMCs, taken 28 days after intestinal transplant. The clonotype originates from a human patient who received an intestinal transplant, so some T cells may come from the graft donor. The rearrangement links TRBV2 to TRBJ2-1; 8 nucleotides agree with TRBD1. Written as DNA, the CDR3 is TGTGCCAGCAGTGAAGTCAGGGGGCCCAACAATGAGCAGTTCTTC. It yields the protein CASSEVRGPNNEQFF.